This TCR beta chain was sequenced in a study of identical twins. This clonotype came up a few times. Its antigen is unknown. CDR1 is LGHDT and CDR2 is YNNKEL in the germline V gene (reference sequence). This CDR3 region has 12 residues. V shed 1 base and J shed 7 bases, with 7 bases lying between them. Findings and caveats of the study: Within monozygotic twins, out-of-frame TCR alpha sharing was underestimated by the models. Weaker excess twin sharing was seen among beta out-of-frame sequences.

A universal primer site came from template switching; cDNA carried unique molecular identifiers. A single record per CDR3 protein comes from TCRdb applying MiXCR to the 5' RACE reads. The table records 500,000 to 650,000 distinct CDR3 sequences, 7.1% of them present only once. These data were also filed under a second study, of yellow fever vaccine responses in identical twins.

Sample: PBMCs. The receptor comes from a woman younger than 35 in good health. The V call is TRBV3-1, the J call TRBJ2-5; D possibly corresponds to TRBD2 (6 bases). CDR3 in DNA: TGTGCCAGCAGCCAAGGGGAGGTGACCCAGTACTTC. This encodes CASSQGEVTQYF.